This T cell receptor beta chain was obtained from a study of spatial heterogeneity in lung cancer. Turning to the study itself: Raw-read counts averaged over ten per unique TCR and UMI combination.

This clonotype was observed a few times. A unique molecular identifier was attached to every TCR cDNA molecule. TCRdb redid the calling of the 5' RACE reads with MiXCR, one entry per CDR3 protein. The table includes 100,000 to 120,000 distinct CDR3 sequences, less than 14% detected once. Time point described: blood at routine non-recurrence follow-up after resection. Tumor, nontumor lung or frozen PBMC supplied whole RNA, sequenced without sorting. This CDR3 comprises 14 residues. Trimming left V 7 bases short and J 0 bases short, with 11 bases between. Germline V CDR1 and CDR2: ENHRY, SYGVKD. This receptor was obtained from a female donor with early-stage non-small cell lung cancer. The specimen was PBMCs, collected at follow-up. The rearrangement links TRBV10-3 to TRBJ2-3, with D tentatively TRBD2 (6 bases). The CDR3 is CAIKGTASTDTQYF. The DNA for the CDR3 is TGTGCCATCAAGGGGACTGCAAGCACAGATACGCAGTATTTT.